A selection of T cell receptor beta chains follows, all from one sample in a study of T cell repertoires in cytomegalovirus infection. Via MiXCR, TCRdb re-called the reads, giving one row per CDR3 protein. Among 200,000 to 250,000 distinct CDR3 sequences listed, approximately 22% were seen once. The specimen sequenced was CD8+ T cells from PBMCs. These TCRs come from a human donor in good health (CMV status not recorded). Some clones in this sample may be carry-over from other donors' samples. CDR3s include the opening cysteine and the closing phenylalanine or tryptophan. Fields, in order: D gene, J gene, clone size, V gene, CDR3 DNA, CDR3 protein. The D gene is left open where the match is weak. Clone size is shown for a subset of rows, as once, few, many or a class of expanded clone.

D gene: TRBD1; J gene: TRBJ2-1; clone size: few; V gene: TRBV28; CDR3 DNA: TGTGCCAGCAGTTCGTTACAGGGGTTTTCCGAAAATGAGCAGTTCTTC; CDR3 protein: CASSSLQGFSENEQFF
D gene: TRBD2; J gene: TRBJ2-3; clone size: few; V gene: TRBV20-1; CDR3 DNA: TGCAGTGCCCCAAATACCCTAGCGGAGAGCACAGATACGCAGTATTTT; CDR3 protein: CSAPNTLAESTDTQYF
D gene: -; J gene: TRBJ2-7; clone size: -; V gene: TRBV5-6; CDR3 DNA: TGTGCCAGCAGCTTTGGGACGGACGAGCAGTACTTC; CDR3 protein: CASSFGTDEQYF
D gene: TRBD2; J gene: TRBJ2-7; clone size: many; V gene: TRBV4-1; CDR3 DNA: TGCGCCAGCAGCTACTCCGGGACTAGCGGGACCTACGAGCAGTACTTC; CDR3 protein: CASSYSGTSGTYEQYF
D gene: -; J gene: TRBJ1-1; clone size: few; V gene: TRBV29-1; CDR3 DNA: TGCAGCGTAGATACAGGGATTAACACTGAAGCTTTCTTT; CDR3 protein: CSVDTGINTEAFF
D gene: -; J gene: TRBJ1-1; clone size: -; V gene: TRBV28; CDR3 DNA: TGTGCCAGCAGTTTGGGTTCAGGGTACAGAACTGAAGCTTTCTTT; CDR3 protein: CASSLGSGYRTEAFF
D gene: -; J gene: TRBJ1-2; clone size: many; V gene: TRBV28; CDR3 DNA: TGTGCCAGCAGTTTTAGGGGTTCCCACTATGGCTACACCTTC; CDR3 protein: CASSFRGSHYGYTF
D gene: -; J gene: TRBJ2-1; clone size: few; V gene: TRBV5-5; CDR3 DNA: TGTGCCAGCAGCCCCCCCAAGAGTAACAATGAGCAGTTCTTC; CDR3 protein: CASSPPKSNNEQFF
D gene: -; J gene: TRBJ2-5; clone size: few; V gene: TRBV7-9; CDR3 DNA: TGTGCCAGCAGCTTAATGAAAGAGACCCAGTACTTC; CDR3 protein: CASSLMKETQYF
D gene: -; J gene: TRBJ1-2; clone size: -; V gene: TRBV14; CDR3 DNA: TGTGCCAGCAGCCAAGATTATTCTAACTATGGCTACACCTTC; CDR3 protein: CASSQDYSNYGYTF
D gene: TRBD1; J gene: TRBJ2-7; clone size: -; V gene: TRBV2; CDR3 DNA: TGTGCCAGCATTCGATACCGGGACAGGGGCTACGAGCAGTACTTC; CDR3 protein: CASIRYRDRGYEQYF
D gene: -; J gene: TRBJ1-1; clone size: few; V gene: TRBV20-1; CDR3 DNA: TGCAGTGCTAGCCGACGGGAGGCTTTCTTT; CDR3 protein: CSASRREAFF
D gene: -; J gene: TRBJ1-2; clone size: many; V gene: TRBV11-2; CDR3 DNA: TGTGCCAGCAGTGCACGGACTAACTATGGCTACACCTTC; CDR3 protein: CASSARTNYGYTF
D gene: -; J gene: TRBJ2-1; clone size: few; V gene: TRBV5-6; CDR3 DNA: TGTGCCAGCATGGGGGTCCCGAGCTCCTACAATGAGCAGTTCTTC; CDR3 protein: CASMGVPSSYNEQFF
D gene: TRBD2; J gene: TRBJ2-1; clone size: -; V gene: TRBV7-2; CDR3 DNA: TGTGCCAGCAGCCCCGGGGGACTAGCGAGTGAGCAGTTCTTC; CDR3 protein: CASSPGGLASEQFF
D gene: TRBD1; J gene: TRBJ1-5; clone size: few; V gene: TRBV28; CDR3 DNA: TGTGCCAGCAGCTACCCGGGACAGGGGTTCGGTCAGCCCCAGCATTTT; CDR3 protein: CASSYPGQGFGQPQHF
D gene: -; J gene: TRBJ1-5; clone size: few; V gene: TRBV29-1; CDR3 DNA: TGCAGAGAGGAGAGGATCTGGGGGCCCCAGCATTTT; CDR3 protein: CREERIWGPQHF
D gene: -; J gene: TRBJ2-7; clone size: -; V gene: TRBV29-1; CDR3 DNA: TGCAGCGTTGAATTCCCAGGCCCTATTTCCTACGAGCAGTACTTC; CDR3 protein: CSVEFPGPISYEQYF
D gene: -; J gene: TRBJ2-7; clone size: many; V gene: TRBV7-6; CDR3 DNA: TGTGCCAGCAGCTTATATCCAGGGGACTACGAGCAGTACTTC; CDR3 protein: CASSLYPGDYEQYF
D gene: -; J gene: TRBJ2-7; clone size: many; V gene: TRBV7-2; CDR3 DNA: TGTGCCAGCAGCTTTTGGGGAGGGGGGACCTACGAGCAGTACTTC; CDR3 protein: CASSFWGGGTYEQYF
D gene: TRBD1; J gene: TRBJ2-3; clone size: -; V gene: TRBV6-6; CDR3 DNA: TGTGCCAGCACCCGGGACAGGGTTGGAGATACGCAGTATTTT; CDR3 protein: CASTRDRVGDTQYF
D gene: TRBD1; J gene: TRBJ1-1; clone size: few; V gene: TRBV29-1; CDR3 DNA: TGCAGCGTTCTGACAGGGGGCACTGAAGCTTTCTTT; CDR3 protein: CSVLTGGTEAFF
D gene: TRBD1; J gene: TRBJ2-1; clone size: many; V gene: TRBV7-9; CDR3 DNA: TGTGCCAGCAGCCTTTCCGGGACAGGCCGGTCCGGGGAGCAGTTCTTC; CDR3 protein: CASSLSGTGRSGEQFF
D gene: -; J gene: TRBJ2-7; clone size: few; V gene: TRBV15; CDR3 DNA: TGTGCCACCAGCAGAGATAGAGTGGGCGGGGACGAGCAGTACTTC; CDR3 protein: CATSRDRVGGDEQYF
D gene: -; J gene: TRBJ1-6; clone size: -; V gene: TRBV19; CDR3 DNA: TGTGCCAGTAGCCCGGCCGATTCACCCCTCCACTTT; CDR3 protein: CASSPADSPLHF
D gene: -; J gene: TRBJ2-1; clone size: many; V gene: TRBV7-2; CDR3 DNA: TGTGCCAGCAGTCCTCCATCCAATGAGCAGTTCTTC; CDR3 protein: CASSPPSNEQFF
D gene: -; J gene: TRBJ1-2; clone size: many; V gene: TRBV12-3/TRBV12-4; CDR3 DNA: TGTGCCAGCAGTCCCGGGACGGATTATGGCTACACCTTC; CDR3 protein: CASSPGTDYGYTF